The 8 T cell receptor beta chains given below trace back to one sample, sequenced in a study of CXCR3-negative and CXCR3-positive naive CD8 T cells. UMI labels and 5' RACE were used to prepare the TRB cDNA libraries. TCRdb re-analyzed the 5' RACE reads; it lists each CDR3 protein once, without DNA. The sample features tens of thousands of distinct CDR3 sequences, with 20% to 25% in its top ten. The sequenced material came from memory CD8+ T cells from blood. All receptors derive from a human donor in good health. Some clones in this sample may be carry-over from other donors' samples.

The rearrangement uses TRBV29-1 and TRBJ2-7; TCRdb indicates TRBD1, and absent DNA this call remains unverified. The CDR3 length is 11 residues. Per the germline V gene, CDR1 is SQVTM and CDR2 is ANQGSEA. CDR3 sequence: CSGSGGDEQYF.

The CDR3 sequence is CASSDTVDTQYF. The chain combines TRBV25-1 with TRBJ2-3. Looked up from germline, CDR1 is MGHDK and CDR2 is SYGVNS. The CDR3 covers 12 residues.

The chain couples TRBV29-1 to TRBJ2-7. The CDR3 contains 12 residues. Germline loops: CDR1 SQVTM, CDR2 ANQGSEA. The CDR3 sequence is CSVAGGPYEQYF.

V is TRBV21-1 and J is TRBJ2-4; with no DNA, the TCRdb D assignment of TRBD1 cannot be verified. TRBV21-1 is annotated as a pseudogene. The CDR3 covers 16 residues. The CDR3 sequence: CASRIIGQGGKNIQYF.

The genes are TRBV12-3 or TRBV12-4 and TRBJ1-4; TCRdb indicates TRBD1, and absent DNA this call remains unverified. CDR3 size: 12 residues. CDR3 sequence: CATRGGNEKLFF.

V is TRBV29-1 and J is TRBJ2-7. The V gene's germline CDR1 is SQVTM and CDR2 ANQGSEA. The CDR3 totals 11 residues. CDR3 protein: CSVGGIHEQYF.

This chain links TRBV5-1 with TRBJ1-1; TCRdb picks TRBD1, but there is no DNA to check that call. The CDR3 extends over 14 amino acids. From germline, CDR1 is SGHRS and CDR2 YFSETQ. CDR3 loop: CASSLSGGFTEAFF.

V gene TRBV25-1 combines with J gene TRBJ2-3. CDR3 size: 11 residues. Germline V gene data show CDR1 as MGHDK and CDR2 as SYGVNS. CDR3 in amino acids: CASSETDTQYF.